This note documents a single TCR beta chain sequence. Antigen: not known. V dropped 6 bases and J dropped 6; count of bases not matched to a gene: 7. This CDR3 has 13 amino acids. From germline, CDR1 is MNHEY and CDR2 SVGAGI. This entry belongs to a study of cytomegalovirus exposure and HLA in healthy donors. It was with 60 Vbeta and 13 Jbeta primers that the PCR ran. TCRdb's copy holds only in-frame clones and misses some; the assay was immunoSEQ multiplex PCR. The sample holds over 150,000 clones, under 80% seen once. Study-wide results and caveats: Donors belonging to an Asian-associated ancestry cluster reportedly showed fewer N-insertions in productive TCRs than the roughly 670-donor mean, according to what a later analysis found. Certain indistinguishable V segments, among them TRBV6-2 and TRBV6-3, were excluded.

This TCR was recovered from a man aged 30-40 years in good health and CMV-seronegative. The sequencing sample was made of PBMCs. The J gene is TRBJ2-7, the V gene TRBV6-5; 8 bases are shared with TRBD1. The CDR3 here is CASSPGQALEQYF. In nucleotides, the CDR3 is TGTGCCAGCAGCCCGGGACAGGCACTCGAGCAGTACTTC.